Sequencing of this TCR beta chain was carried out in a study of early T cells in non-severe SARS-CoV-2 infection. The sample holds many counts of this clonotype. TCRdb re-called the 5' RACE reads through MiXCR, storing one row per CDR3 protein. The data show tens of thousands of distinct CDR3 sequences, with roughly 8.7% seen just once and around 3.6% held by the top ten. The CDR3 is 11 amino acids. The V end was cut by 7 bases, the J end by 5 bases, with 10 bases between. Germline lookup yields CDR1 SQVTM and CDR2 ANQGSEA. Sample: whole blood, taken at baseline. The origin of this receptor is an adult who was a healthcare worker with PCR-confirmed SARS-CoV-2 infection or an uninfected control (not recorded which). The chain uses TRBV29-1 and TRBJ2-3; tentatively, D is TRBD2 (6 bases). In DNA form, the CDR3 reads TGCAGCGCGGGGGTTCGAGATACGCAGTATTTT. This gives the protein CSAGVRDTQYF.